This entry lists 2 T cell receptor beta chains sequenced from one sample in a study of blood T cell repertoires in COVID-19 (dated by TCRdb to the early 2020s). Preparation of the library involved the immunoSEQ multiplex PCR assay. The source is immuneACCESS, and TCRdb retained only in-frame sequences with V and J called. Part of the clones is not carried over; for the studies checked, unresolved V genes explain less than half of this, and the remainder is unexplained. Within this sample are about 150,000 clones, with 80% to 90% of them counted one time only. The top ten clones comprise roughly 15% of the sample. Sequenced material: peripheral blood. The receptor source for this set is a woman aged 40 to 50 with acute or convalescent COVID-19.

This clone was recorded only once. V is TRBV7-3 and J is TRBJ2-7; possible D gene TRBD2, 7 bases. Trimming removed 5 bases at V and 6 bases at J, with 17 bases between. The CDR3 loop spans 14 amino acids. Germline V gives CDR1 SGHTA, CDR2 FQGTGA. CDR3 loop: CASSRGAVPSEQYF. CDR3 nucleotides: TGTGCCAGCAGCCGGGGGGCGGTCCCTAGCGAGCAGTACTTC.

This chain connects TRBV7-9 to TRBJ2-7, with 7 bases fitting TRBD1. The CDR3 has 15 residues. Germline V gene data show CDR1 as SEHNR and CDR2 as FQNEAQ (reference sequence). The trim removed 5 bases at V and 5 bases at J, leaving 12 bases unmatched. CDR3 bases: TGTGCCAGCAGCCTCTACCGGGACAGAACGGACGAGCAGTACTTC. Its translation: CASSLYRDRTDEQYF.